Presented here are 32 T cell receptor beta chains from one specimen sequenced in a study of blood T cell repertoires in COVID-19. Libraries were prepared by immunoSEQ multiplex PCR; TCRdb keeps only in-frame clonotypes and omits some of them. This sample has a few hundred thousand clones, with 70% to 85% found just once. The sequenced sample consisted of peripheral blood. These receptors were collected from a woman of 80 years or more with acute or convalescent COVID-19.

The V call is TRBV18, the J call TRBJ1-5; tentatively, D is TRBD1 (5 bases). Looked up from germline, CDR1 is KGHSH and CDR2 is LQKENI. V shed 5 bases and J shed 0 bases, with 14 bases lying between them. This CDR3 has 16 residues. Here the CDR3 reads CASSVVGHPSNQPQHF. The CDR3, as DNA: TGTGCCAGCTCAGTTGTTGGACACCCTAGCAATCAGCCCCAGCATTTT.

This chain uses TRBV11-2 with TRBJ2-1; a possible D gene is TRBD1 (5 bases). Per the germline V gene, CDR1 is SGHAT and CDR2 is FQNNGV. Trimming removed 1 base at V and 10 bases at J, with 14 bases between. The CDR3 extends over 14 amino acids. The chain's CDR3 is CASSLALDTREQFF. CDR3 in DNA: TGTGCCAGCAGCTTAGCCCTGGACACGCGGGAGCAGTTCTTC.

This clone has only a few counts. This chain uses TRBV21-1 with TRBJ1-4. TRBV21-1 is a pseudogene segment. The CDR3 extends over 16 amino acids. The CDR3 sequence is CASSKARGSYTGKLFF. The DNA for the CDR3 is TGTGCCAGCAGCAAAGCGCGAGGGTCTTACACGGGGAAACTGTTTTTT.

The chain combines TRBV7-9 with TRBJ1-1; 10 bases align to TRBD1. The germline gives CDR1 SEHNR, CDR2 FQNEAQ (reference sequence). The CDR3 loop spans 13 amino acids. Germline trimming cut 7 bases from V and 5 bases from J; bases unmatched to any gene: 4. CDR3 in DNA: TGTGCCAGCACCAAGGACAGGGGGACTGAAGCTTTCTTT. Its protein is CASTKDRGTEAFF.

This clone came up once. The chain joins TRBV7-9 to TRBJ2-7, with TRBD2 identical over 10 bases. Per germline, CDR1 SEHNR and CDR2 FQNEAQ (reference sequence). The CDR3 consists of 14 residues. V lost 5 bases to trimming and J lost 3 bases; unmatched junction nucleotides: 4. The CDR3, as DNA: TGTGCCAGCAGCATTAGCGGGGGGTACTACGAGCAGTACTTC. Its protein product is CASSISGGYYEQYF.

J is TRBJ1-1 and V is TRBV10-2, with D perhaps matching TRBD1 (5 bases). This CDR3 is built from 14 residues. Germline V gene sequence: CDR1 WSHSY, CDR2 SAAADI. V gave up 0 bases and J gave up 10 bases, with 15 bases separating them. The CDR3 loop reads CASSESQGGARAFF. DNA of the CDR3: TGCGCCAGCAGTGAGTCCCAGGGCGGGGCGAGAGCTTTCTTT.

V and J are TRBV18 and TRBJ1-1; 7 nucleotides match TRBD1. J lost 10 bases, V lost 2 bases, and 7 bases had no gene match. CDR1 and CDR2 (germline): KGHSH, LQKENI. There are 13 residues in the CDR3. This CDR3 reads CASSPEGGAVAFF. For the CDR3, the DNA is TGTGCCAGCTCACCAGAAGGGGGCGCGGTAGCTTTCTTT.

The CDR3 region is CASSGRSSYEQYF. CDR3 in DNA: TGTGCCAGCAGTGGGAGGAGCTCCTACGAGCAGTACTTC. The V and J genes are TRBV5-4 and TRBJ2-7; weak D call: TRBD2 (6 bases). CDR3 size: 13 residues. Germline CDR1 and CDR2: SGHNT and YYREEE (reference sequence). V was trimmed by 5 bases and J by 0 bases, leaving 9 bases between them.

This chain uses TRBV4-2 with TRBJ1-3; TRBD1 is a possible D gene (5 bases). This CDR3 has 15 residues. Trimming removed 0 bases at V and 4 bases at J, with 10 bases between. Germline CDR1 LGHNA, CDR2 YNFKEQ. CDR3 sequence (DNA): TGTGCCAGCAGCCAAGATGCAGGGTCAGGAAACACCATATATTTT. This codes for CASSQDAGSGNTIYF.

The table lists this clone with a few counts. The CDR3 coding sequence is TGTGCCAGCAGCAAAGGCCCTCCAAAATGGCCATCAGAGACCCAGTACTTC. It translates to CASSKGPPKWPSETQYF. The chain joins TRBV21-1 to TRBJ2-5; the table's D call TRBD1 went unverified against the DNA. TRBV21-1 is tagged as a pseudogene. The CDR3 has 17 amino acids.

The J gene is TRBJ1-4, the V gene TRBV6-1, with D perhaps TRBD1 (5 bases). Per germline, CDR1 MNHNS and CDR2 SASEGT. V lost 2 bases to trimming and J lost 6 bases, with 19 bases between them. This CDR3 is 17 amino acids long. The CDR3 loop reads CASSERLTAFSYEKLFF. The CDR3 nucleotides are TGTGCCAGCAGTGAAAGGTTGACAGCTTTTTCTTATGAAAAACTGTTTTTT.

Here the CDR3 reads CATSRGRVGANEKLFF. In nucleotides, the CDR3 is TGTGCCACCAGCAGGGGTAGGGTAGGGGCCAATGAAAAACTGTTTTTT. This chain links TRBV15 with TRBJ1-4; D possibly corresponds to TRBD1 (5 bases). V was shortened by 3 bases and J by 5 bases, with 16 bases between the two germline ends. Germline V gene sequence: CDR1 LNHNV, CDR2 YYDKDF (reference sequence). The CDR3 is 16 residues long.

The V call is TRBV10-3, the J call TRBJ1-2; unclear D gene. Looked up from germline, CDR1 is ENHRY and CDR2 is SYGVKD. This CDR3 has 13 amino acids. The V end was cut by 2 bases, the J end by 5 bases, with 9 bases between. The CDR3 loop reads CAISENGFYGYTF. CDR3 DNA sequence: TGTGCCATCAGTGAGAACGGGTTTTATGGCTACACCTTC.

The sample holds a few counts of this clone. The chain employs TRBV19 and TRBJ1-1; unclear D gene. Per germline, CDR1 LNHDA and CDR2 SQIVND (reference sequence). V was shortened by 1 base and J by 0 bases, with 9 bases between the two germline ends. This CDR3 has 15 residues. CDR3 nucleotide sequence: TGTGCCAGTAGTATAGGCGGGATAATGAACACTGAAGCTTTCTTT. It translates to CASSIGGIMNTEAFF.

The genes are TRBV21-1 and TRBJ1-2; no DNA check was done on the table's D call, TRBD1. TRBV21-1 is a pseudogene locus. There are 15 residues in the CDR3. The CDR3 reads CASSIRTTGDYGYTF. The CDR3 DNA reads as TGTGCCAGCAGCATCCGGACGACAGGGGACTATGGCTACACCTTC.

This chain connects TRBV2 to TRBJ2-5, with TRBD2 matching over 9 bases. CDR3 size: 15 residues. The germline CDR1 and CDR2 sequences are SNHLY and FYNNEI. V lost 9 bases to trimming and J lost 2 bases; unmatched junction nucleotides: 10. This chain's CDR3 is CASRASGTLQETQYF. CDR3 nucleotide sequence: TGTGCCAGTAGAGCTAGCGGGACCTTACAAGAGACCCAGTACTTC.

In its sample, this clone was seen a few times. The chain employs TRBV5-1 and TRBJ1-1, with 7 bases identical to TRBD1. The CDR3 sequence is 14 residues long. Trimming removed 4 bases from V and 5 bases from J; junction bases left unmatched: 8. From germline, CDR1 is SGHRS and CDR2 YFSETQ. This chain's CDR3 is CASSPGTAATEAFF. CDR3 bases: TGCGCCAGCAGCCCCGGGACAGCAGCTACTGAAGCTTTCTTT.

The chain uses TRBV19 and TRBJ1-5, with 8 nucleotides matching TRBD1. The CDR3 covers 14 residues. V was pared by 4 bases and J by 6 bases, with 5 bases of the junction left unmatched. Germline lookup yields CDR1 LNHDA and CDR2 SQIVND (reference sequence). In nucleotides, the CDR3 is TGTGCCAGTAGTAGACAGGGGACGAGTCAGCCCCAGCATTTT. Amino acid sequence: CASSRQGTSQPQHF.

The chain carries TRBV3-1 (or the pseudogene TRBV3-2) and TRBJ2-7, with 10 bases that match TRBD1. Germline CDR1 reads LGHDT; CDR2 reads YNNKEL (reference sequence). V was pared by 1 base and J by 2 bases, with 5 bases of the junction left unmatched. CDR3 length: 16 amino acids. The CDR3 DNA is TGTGCCAGCAGCCAAGCATCGACAGGGGGCGCCTACGAGCAGTACTTC. Its translation: CASSQASTGGAYEQYF.

The chain carries TRBV2 and TRBJ1-2, with no clear D. V lost 3 bases and J 7 bases, leaving 9 bases between the germline ends. In germline, CDR1 is SNHLY, CDR2 FYNNEI. The CDR3 sequence is 12 residues long. CDR3 residues: CASSEGVSGYTF. The CDR3 region has the DNA TGTGCCAGCAGTGAGGGAGTGTCTGGCTACACCTTC.

This clone was observed a handful of times. The chain uses TRBV7-9 and TRBJ2-3; a weak D match, TRBD1 (6 bases). V was shortened by 5 bases and J by 0 bases, with 9 bases between the two germline ends. From germline, CDR1 is SEHNR and CDR2 FQNEAQ (reference sequence). This CDR3 has 14 residues. The CDR3: CASSRDTSTDTQYF. CDR3 in DNA: TGTGCCAGCAGCCGGGACACTAGCACAGATACGCAGTATTTT.

CDR3 residues: CASSQERSAGSNTEAFF. CDR3 nucleotide sequence: TGCGCCAGCAGCCAAGAGAGGTCGGCAGGGTCAAACACTGAAGCTTTCTTT. The rearrangement joins TRBV4-1 to TRBJ1-1; D might be TRBD1 (5 bases). The length of the CDR3 is 17 residues. V lost 0 bases to trimming and J lost 2 bases, with 16 bases between them. The germline gives CDR1 MGHRA, CDR2 YSYEKL.

This chain joins TRBV3-1 (or the pseudogene TRBV3-2) and TRBJ2-1, with a possible D match to TRBD2 (5 bases). Trimming removed 3 bases at V and 0 bases at J, with 12 bases between. CDR3 length equals 16 residues. Germline V gene sequence: CDR1 LGHDT, CDR2 YNNKEL (reference sequence). The CDR3 sequence is CASSHLDFDSYNEQFF. The CDR3 nucleotides are TGTGCCAGCAGCCACTTGGACTTTGACTCCTACAATGAGCAGTTCTTC.

J is TRBJ2-5 and V is TRBV5-4, with 9 bases that match TRBD1. Germline lookup yields CDR1 SGHNT and CDR2 YYREEE (reference sequence). There are 14 residues in the CDR3. Trimming removed 4 bases from V and 4 bases from J; junction bases left unmatched: 5. CDR3 loop: CASSGKTGGETQYF. For the CDR3, the DNA is TGTGCCAGCAGCGGGAAGACAGGGGGAGAGACCCAGTACTTC.

V usage is TRBV15 and J usage is TRBJ1-5; the match to TRBD1 covers 9 bases. J was trimmed by 5 bases and V by 4 bases; bases with no gene match: 3. The CDR3 length is 14 residues. CDR1 LNHNV and CDR2 YYDKDF come from the germline V gene (reference sequence). CDR3 sequence reads: CATSTDRGYQPQHF. In nucleotides, the CDR3 is TGTGCCACCAGCACCGACAGGGGGTATCAGCCCCAGCATTTT.

This clone was counted only a few times. The chain couples TRBV7-2 to TRBJ1-6; TRBD1 matches at 8 bases. The CDR3 runs 17 residues. Germline lookup yields CDR1 SGHTA and CDR2 FQGNSA. With V trimmed by 5 bases and J by 10 bases, 16 bases remained unmatched. This chain's CDR3 is CASSHTGTGMRNSPLHF. DNA for the CDR3: TGTGCCAGCAGCCACACCGGGACAGGTATGCGCAACTCACCCCTCCACTTT. Full variable domain (outside the CDR3, taken from reference TRBV7-2 and TRBJ1-6): GAGVSQSPSNKVTEKGKDVELRCDPISGHTALYWYRQSLGQGLEFLIYFQGNSAPDKSGLPSDRFSAERTGGSVSTLTIQRTQQEDSAVYLCASSHTGTGMRNSPLHFGNGTRLTVT.

This clone showed up just once. V gene TRBV4-3 combines with J gene TRBJ2-7; D possibly corresponds to TRBD2 (6 bases). CDR3 size: 15 residues. Trimming removed 4 bases at V and 2 bases at J, with 15 bases between. Germline assignment: CDR1 LGHNA and CDR2 YSLEER. The CDR3 DNA reads TGCGCCAGCAGCCCTTCCCTGGGGGGAACCTACGAGCAGTACTTC. This gives the protein CASSPSLGGTYEQYF.

The table lists this clone with a count of one. This chain connects TRBV7-3 to TRBJ2-3, with TRBD2 as a possible D gene (6 bases). V lost 5 bases and J lost 3, with 18 bases in between. The CDR3 covers 16 residues. Germline V gene data show CDR1 as SGHTA and CDR2 as FQGTGA. CDR3 in amino acids: CASSPQGTLDTDTQYF. DNA of the CDR3: TGTGCCAGCAGCCCCCAAGGGACTTTGGATACAGATACGCAGTATTTT.

This chain links TRBV6-2 or TRBV6-3 with TRBJ2-1, with 10 nucleotides matching TRBD2. The junction had 9 bases not matched to a gene; V was cut back by 2 bases and J by 5 bases. From germline, CDR1 is MNHEY and CDR2 SVGEGT. This CDR3 spans 17 amino acids. CDR3 amino acids: CASSYGYGLAENNEQFF. CDR3 in DNA: TGTGCCAGCAGTTACGGTTACGGACTAGCGGAGAACAATGAGCAGTTCTTC.

The J gene is TRBJ1-1, the V gene TRBV6-5; 9 nucleotides agree with TRBD1. Germline values: CDR1 MNHEY, CDR2 SVGAGI. The CDR3 is made up of 15 amino acids. J lost 6 bases, V lost 7 bases, and 12 bases had no gene match. This CDR3 is CASTLGQGGNAEAFF. DNA of the CDR3: TGTGCCAGCACTCTGGGACAGGGCGGTAACGCTGAAGCTTTCTTT.

The rearrangement links TRBV19 to TRBJ1-2; D call uncertain. Germline V gene lookup returns CDR1 LNHDA and CDR2 SQIVND (reference sequence). V lost 3 bases to trimming and J lost 6 bases, with 14 bases between them. The CDR3 has 14 residues. The CDR3, as DNA: TGTGCCAGTAGTATGTCGGGAATCACCGATGGCTACACCTTC. Translated, it gives CASSMSGITDGYTF.

The gene calls are TRBV7-9 and TRBJ2-1; 10 bases fit TRBD2. The CDR3 spans 15 residues. Germline trimming cut 3 bases from V and 6 bases from J; bases unmatched to any gene: 5. Germline CDR1 SEHNR, CDR2 FQNEAQ (reference sequence). The CDR3 region has the DNA TGTGCCAGCAGCTTGAAACTAGCGGGATTCAATGAGCAGTTCTTC. Translating gives CASSLKLAGFNEQFF.